The 28 T cell receptor beta chains presented below share a single source sample, sequenced in a study of T cell repertoires in cytomegalovirus infection. TCRdb re-analysed the reads in MiXCR, keeping a single row per CDR3 protein. This sample has under 350,000 distinct CDR3 sequences; approximately 8.9% occur once, and the top ten carry less than 3%. The sequenced material came from PBMCs. These receptors were taken from a human donor in good health (CMV status not recorded). Some clones in this sample may be carry-over from other donors' samples.

This clonotype was counted many times. DNA of the CDR3: TGTGCCAGCAGCCTAACTAGTTACCCCTACAATGAGCAGTTCTTC. Its translation is CASSLTSYPYNEQFF. This rearrangement joins TRBV7-2 to TRBJ2-1; tentative D call: TRBD2 (5 bases). V lost 5 bases and J 2 bases, leaving 13 bases between the germline ends. Per germline, CDR1 SGHTA and CDR2 FQGNSA. CDR3 length: 15 residues.

This clonotype was counted ten times or more. V is TRBV7-9 and J is TRBJ2-7; 8 nucleotides line up with TRBD1. CDR1 is SEHNR, CDR2 FQNEAQ, per germline (reference sequence). Trimming cost V 5 bases and J 7 bases; bases outside gene matches: 10. This CDR3 is 14 amino acids long. In nucleotides, the CDR3 is TGTGCCAGCAGCGCCGGGACAGGCGTCATGGAGCAGTACGTC. Residues: CASSAGTGVMEQYV.

J is TRBJ1-1 and V is TRBV27; maybe TRBD1 (5 bases). From germline, CDR1 is MNHEY and CDR2 SMNVEV (reference sequence). The V end lost 5 bases, the J end lost 3 bases, and 25 bases lay between the germline ends. This CDR3 comprises 18 residues. The CDR3 DNA reads TGTGCCAGCAGTCCACAGGCTCCGACGGGTTTCTGGTACACTGAAGCTTTCTTT. Its translation is CASSPQAPTGFWYTEAFF.

This clonotype was seen many times. The chain uses TRBV12-3 or TRBV12-4 and TRBJ2-1; unclear D gene. The CDR3 runs to 10 residues. V lost 3 bases, J lost 8 bases, and 2 bases lay in between. The CDR3 sequence: CASSFHEQFF. The DNA for the CDR3 is TGTGCCAGCAGTTTCCATGAGCAGTTCTTC.

This clonotype was seen many times. The V gene is TRBV10-3, the J gene TRBJ1-6, with 12 positions matching TRBD1. CDR1 is ENHRY and CDR2 is SYGVKD in the germline V gene. The trim removed 6 bases at V and 7 bases at J, leaving 7 bases unmatched. CDR3 size: 16 residues. DNA of the CDR3: TGTGCCATCAGAACGGGGACAGGGGGCGGCAATTCACCCCTCCACTTT. Amino acid sequence: CAIRTGTGGGNSPLHF.

This clonotype has a count of ten or more. V usage is TRBV7-2 and J usage is TRBJ1-3, with D perhaps TRBD1 (6 bases). V shed 1 base and J shed 0 bases, with 10 bases lying between them. This CDR3 has 16 residues. Germline V gene sequence: CDR1 SGHTA, CDR2 FQGNSA. The CDR3: CASSLGGGLSGNTIYF. The CDR3 nucleotides are TGTGCCAGCAGCTTAGGGGGGGGCCTCTCTGGAAACACCATATATTTT.

This clonotype was counted many times. J is TRBJ2-4 and V is TRBV20-1; 7 bases agree with TRBD2. The germline V gene has CDR1 DFQATT and CDR2 SNEGSKA (reference sequence). This CDR3 spans 15 amino acids. Unmatched junction bases numbered 11, after V lost 3 bases and J lost 6 bases. CDR3 nucleotide sequence: TGCAGTGCTAGCCGCGGGGGACTAAAGAGAAACATTCAGTACTTC. Its protein product is CSASRGGLKRNIQYF.

This clonotype was recorded many times. The chain employs TRBV2 and TRBJ2-7; 7 bases are a match to TRBD2. This CDR3 has 15 residues. Germline V gives CDR1 SNHLY, CDR2 FYNNEI. V lost 3 bases and J lost 2; bases outside the gene matches: 7. The CDR3 spells CASSDPLGRAYEQYV. CDR3 nucleotides: TGTGCCAGCAGTGACCCCCTTGGGAGGGCCTACGAGCAGTACGTC.

The chain employs TRBV6-5 and TRBJ2-1, with unresolved D. This CDR3 is built from 15 residues. The V gene lost 4 bases and the J gene lost 3 bases, with 13 bases spanning the gap. Per the germline V gene, CDR1 is MNHEY and CDR2 is SVGAGI. For the CDR3, the DNA is TGTGCCAGCAGTTTCGGCCTAGGGAACTACAATGAGCAGTTCTTC. Translating it yields CASSFGLGNYNEQFF.

This clonotype has at least ten counts. This rearrangement joins TRBV12-3 or TRBV12-4 to TRBJ2-1, with D uncertain. CDR3 size: 13 residues. V gave up 6 bases and J gave up 1 base, with 7 bases separating them. The CDR3 protein is CASSPLSYNEQFF. CDR3 nucleotide sequence: TGTGCCAGCAGCCCTTTGTCCTACAATGAGCAGTTCTTC.

This clonotype was counted many times. The chain is built from TRBV6-2 or TRBV6-3 and TRBJ2-5; D ambiguous. Germline CDR1 is MNHEY and CDR2 is SVGEGT. Between the trimmed V and J ends, which lost 7 bases and 5 bases, there was a span of 11 bases. This CDR3 is 12 amino acids long. CDR3 sequence: CASTQNFETQYF. The CDR3 bases are TGTGCCAGCACCCAGAACTTCGAGACCCAGTACTTC.

J is TRBJ1-3 and V is TRBV5-6; no clear D. The V end was cut by 4 bases, the J end by 0 bases, with 14 bases between. Germline values: CDR1 SGHDT, CDR2 YYEEEE. The CDR3 consists of 16 residues. Here the CDR3 DNA reads TGTGCCAGCAGCGAGGTGGGGAAACTCTCTGGAAACACCATATATTTT. It encodes CASSEVGKLSGNTIYF.

This clonotype appeared a few times. The chain joins TRBV14 to TRBJ1-1; D call uncertain. Germline assignment: CDR1 SGHDN and CDR2 FVKESK. This CDR3 has 13 residues. The germline V and J ends were trimmed by 0 bases and 6 bases, with 8 bases remaining between them. In DNA, the CDR3 is TGTGCCAGCAGCCAAGATCTGGACGCTGAAGCTTTCTTT. It encodes CASSQDLDAEAFF.

The sample holds many counts of this clonotype. The J gene is TRBJ1-6, the V gene TRBV7-2, with 9 positions matching TRBD1. J gave up 7 bases and V 3 bases, and 7 bases lay outside the gene matches. Germline assignment: CDR1 SGHTA and CDR2 FQGNSA. The CDR3 consists of 16 residues. The CDR3 loop reads CASSLGQGGGNSPLHF. CDR3 sequence (DNA): TGTGCCAGCAGCTTGGGACAGGGCGGTGGGAATTCACCCCTCCACTTT.

This clonotype was observed at least ten times. The rearrangement joins TRBV7-9 to TRBJ2-7, with D tentatively TRBD1 (6 bases). Looked up from germline, CDR1 is SEHNR and CDR2 is FQNEAQ (reference sequence). The V and J ends lost 1 base and 7 bases respectively, with 17 bases between them. This CDR3 comprises 15 residues. The CDR3 bases are TGTGCCAGCAGCTTAGTATCGCAGGGGTCGCGGGAGCAGTACTTC. Amino acids: CASSLVSQGSREQYF.

About this clonotype itself: A clone one base away is much larger, so this may be a read error. V gene TRBV20-1 combines with J gene TRBJ2-4, with D tentatively TRBD2 (6 bases). The length of the CDR3 is 13 residues. CDR1 and CDR2 from the germline V gene are DFQATT and SNEGSKA (reference sequence). Trimming took 5 bases from V and 4 from J, leaving 12 bases between them. The CDR3 DNA reads as TGCAGTGCTTCCGGGACTGTAAAAAACATTCAGTACTTC. Amino acid sequence: CSASGTVKNIQYF.

This clonotype was recorded a few times. The chain recombines TRBV6-5 with TRBJ2-7; D tentatively reads TRBD1 or TRBD2 (6 bases each). Trimming took off 5 bases at V and 5 bases at J, with 16 bases between the two ends. Per the germline V gene, CDR1 is MNHEY and CDR2 is SVGAGI. The CDR3 contains 14 residues. The CDR3: CASSPGARAHEQYF. The CDR3 nucleotides are TGTGCCAGCAGTCCGGGGGCCAGGGCACACGAGCAGTACTTC.

The genes are TRBV2 and TRBJ2-3, with TRBD2 matching 7 bases. Trimming took 6 bases from V and 6 from J; bases not matched to a gene: 18. This CDR3 region has 17 residues. Germline CDR1 reads SNHLY; CDR2 reads FYNNEI. CDR3 in DNA: TGTGCCAGCAGGCCCCGGGGGAGCGGGGCCCGTGGGGATACGCAGTATTTT. It is translated as CASRPRGSGARGDTQYF.

This clonotype was counted only a few times. The chain uses TRBV9 and TRBJ1-6; D gene unclear. The germline CDR1 and CDR2 sequences are SGDLS and YYNGEE. The CDR3 spans 15 residues. V was clipped by 0 bases and J by 6 bases, with 10 bases between them. The CDR3 here is CASSVVDDGNSPLHF. CDR3 bases: TGTGCCAGCAGCGTAGTGGACGATGGTAATTCACCCCTCCACTTT.

At least ten counts were recorded for this clonotype. This sequence joins TRBV5-6 and TRBJ1-5; D possibly corresponds to TRBD1 (6 bases). Deletions cut 3 bases from V and 5 bases from J, with 12 bases between. The germline gives CDR1 SGHDT, CDR2 YYEEEE. The CDR3 loop spans 14 amino acids. The CDR3 DNA reads TGTGCCAGCAGCTACGGGACACTCCATCAGCCCCAGCATTTT. Translation gives CASSYGTLHQPQHF. The full variable domain, rest sourced from reference TRBV5-6 and TRBJ1-5, is DAGVTQSPTHLIKTRGQQVTLRCSPKSGHDTVSWYQQALGQGPQFIFQYYEEEERQRGNFPDRFSGHQFPNYSSELNVNALLLGDSALYLCASSYGTLHQPQHFGDGTRLSIL.

This clonotype was found a few times. In DNA form, the CDR3 reads TGCGCCAGCAGTGCAAAGGGGGGTGTTGGTGAAGCTTTCTTT. The encoded protein is CASSAKGGVGEAFF. The chain recombines TRBV10-2 with TRBJ1-1; weak D call: TRBD1 (6 bases). CDR1 WSHSY and CDR2 SAAADI come from the germline V gene. The CDR3 covers 14 residues. V lost 4 bases and J lost 7, with 16 bases in between.

The chain carries TRBV5-1 and TRBJ1-2; 9 nucleotides agree with TRBD1. The CDR3 loop spans 14 amino acids. Germline CDR1 is SGHRS and CDR2 is YFSETQ. V shed 0 bases, J shed 8 bases, and the junction held 5 bases outside the gene matches. CDR3 region: CASSLGRTGDGYTF. Written as DNA, the CDR3 is TGCGCCAGCAGCTTGGGAAGGACAGGGGACGGCTACACCTTC.

This clonotype was observed many times. The V call is TRBV28, the J call TRBJ2-1; perhaps TRBD2 as D (5 bases). The V gene lost 4 bases and the J gene lost 9 bases, with 13 bases spanning the gap. CDR3 size: 13 residues. Germline loops: CDR1 MDHEN, CDR2 SYDVKM. CDR3 sequence: CASSSGVRGEQFF. CDR3 DNA: TGTGCCAGCAGTTCCGGGGTTCGAGGTGAGCAGTTCTTC.

Concerning this clonotype: A much larger clone lies a single base off, so this may be a read error. The CDR3 loop reads CASSRQGFPNYGYTF. The CDR3 bases are TGTGCCAGCAGTCGACAGGGGTTCCCTAACTATGGCTACACCTTC. The chain employs TRBV12-3 or TRBV12-4 and TRBJ1-2, with 8 bases that match TRBD1. V lost 5 bases, J lost 0 bases, and 5 bases stayed unmatched. The length of the CDR3 is 15 residues.

This clonotype was found many times. The chain links TRBV11-3 to TRBJ2-1, with TRBD2 matching 14 bases. The CDR3 extends over 19 amino acids. Losses at the gene ends were 1 base for V and 10 bases for J; bases not matched to a gene: 15. CDR1 is SGHNT, CDR2 YENEEA, per germline. The CDR3 loop is CASSLGYTQTSGGAREQFF. DNA of the CDR3: TGTGCCAGCAGCTTAGGGTACACACAGACTAGCGGGGGGGCAAGAGAGCAGTTCTTC.

With respect to this clonotype: A much larger clone lies a single base off, so this may be a read error. The chain carries TRBV20-1 and TRBJ1-3; D possibly corresponds to TRBD1 (5 bases). Germline-derived CDR1 and CDR2 are DFQATT and SNEGSKA (reference sequence). The CDR3 totals 14 residues. This chain's CDR3 is CSARGGESGNTTYF. CDR3 in DNA: TGCAGTGCTAGAGGGGGGGAGTCTGGAAACACCACATATTTT.

Only a few counts were recorded for this clonotype. V and J are TRBV27 and TRBJ2-7; D is unresolved. CDR1 MNHEY and CDR2 SMNVEV come from the germline V gene (reference sequence). Trimming left V 10 bases short and J 0 bases short, with 10 bases between. The CDR3 spans 12 residues. The CDR3 sequence: CANTPGSYEQYV. The CDR3 bases are TGTGCCAACACCCCGGGCTCCTACGAGCAGTACGTC.

This clonotype was found many times. The chain combines TRBV28 with TRBJ2-1; D is perhaps TRBD2 (5 bases). Germline loops: CDR1 MDHEN, CDR2 SYDVKM. Trimming pared 4 bases from V and 0 bases from J, leaving 19 bases between. The CDR3 runs 18 residues. CDR3 coding DNA: TGTGCCAGCAGTTCCTTACGCGGACTCTTTAGCTCCTACAATGAGCAGTTCTTC. This translates into CASSSLRGLFSSYNEQFF.